Listed below are T cell receptor beta chains from one sample, sequenced in a study of technical replicates of blood from several donors. The assay was immunoSEQ multiplex PCR, and TCRdb's table has in-frame clones only and misses some. The repertoire has some 66,000 clones, more than 95% of them found once; the top ten carry around 0.15%. Sequencing was carried out using T cells isolated from PBMCs. These receptors were collected from a human donor in good health. Each CDR3 is given with its conserved first and last residue.

>TRBJ1-5|TRBV30
CAWSPGSDKQPQHF
>TRBJ1-2|TRBV27
CASSRDMLVPYTF
>TRBJ1-6|TRBV5-4
CASSLPRGNNSPLHF
>TRBJ2-1|TRBV4-1
CASSQSGLAGRYNEQFF
>TRBJ1-5|TRBV6-1
CASSEWEGQPQHF
>TRBJ2-5|TRBV5-1
CASSLAQVETQYF
>TRBJ2-3|TRBV25-1
CASSEVLAGTDTQYF
>TRBJ2-2|TRBV10-1
CASSLGQGRTGELFF
>TRBJ2-3|TRBV18
CASSPPRYPNTDTQYF
>TRBJ1-2|TRBV6-4
CASGPPDRPNYTF
>TRBJ2-5|TRBV27
CASSSRPRSGLLTQETQYF
>TRBJ1-5|TRBV27
CASSLGAAQPQHF
>TRBJ2-1|TRBV11-2
CASSSSGRAFNEQFF